One sample yielded the 8 T cell receptor beta chains listed below, sequenced in a study of T cells in Graves' hyperthyroidism and ophthalmopathy. RNA transcripts gave rise to amplified TCR beta CDR3 regions. The HTBI primer set served for first-round RT-PCR of the TCR CDR3. TCRdb re-called the multiplex PCR reads through MiXCR, storing one row per CDR3 protein. The sample contains 500,000 to 600,000 distinct CDR3 sequences, around 42% of which appear only once. Sequenced sample: peripheral blood or thyroid tissue (not recorded which). These receptors originate from an adult woman with Graves' disease, either hyperthyroidism or ophthalmopathy (not recorded which).

The V gene is TRBV20-1, the J gene TRBJ1-2; perhaps TRBD1 as D (5 bases). V was pared by 0 bases and J by 2 bases, with 10 bases between. CDR3 length equals 14 residues. The V gene's germline CDR1 is DFQATT and CDR2 SNEGSKA (reference sequence). The CDR3 here is CSARDPTGNYGYTF. As DNA, the CDR3 is TGCAGTGCTAGAGATCCTACAGGAAACTATGGCTACACCTTC.

The V call is TRBV9, the J call TRBJ1-2; D call uncertain. Germline V gene lookup returns CDR1 SGDLS and CDR2 YYNGEE. Trimming stripped 4 bases from V and 4 bases from J, with 11 bases between. This CDR3 is built from 13 residues. This CDR3 reads CASSYDGLYGYTF. The CDR3 DNA reads as TGTGCCAGCAGCTATGACGGACTCTATGGCTACACCTTC.

The chain joins TRBV25-1 to TRBJ1-2; D is undetermined. V shed 1 base and J shed 0 bases, with 9 bases lying between them. The CDR3 runs to 15 residues. Germline-derived CDR1 and CDR2 are MGHDK and SYGVNS. This CDR3 reads CASSEFGNANYGYTF. For the CDR3, the DNA is TGTGCCAGCAGTGAATTCGGGAACGCTAACTATGGCTACACCTTC.

This clonotype was counted at least ten times. The genes are TRBV11-2 and TRBJ2-7; D is undetermined. Deletions cut 11 bases from V and 2 bases from J, with 22 bases between. The CDR3 consists of 15 residues. CDR1 and CDR2 from the germline V gene are SGHAT and FQNNGV. CDR3 region: CAYLFGPPTPYEQYF. The DNA for the CDR3 is TGTGCCTATCTTTTTGGGCCCCCAACGCCCTACGAGCAGTACTTC.

The chain combines TRBV7-2 with TRBJ1-2; no clear D gene. Trimming took off 3 bases at V and 2 bases at J, with 7 bases between the two ends. Germline lookup yields CDR1 SGHTA and CDR2 FQGNSA. There are 13 residues in the CDR3. DNA for the CDR3: TGTGCCAGCAGCTTCTCCGCGAACTATGGCTACACCTTC. Translating it yields CASSFSANYGYTF.

This clonotype was counted at least ten times. The chain uses TRBV27 and TRBJ2-2, with D uncertain. The CDR3 loop spans 8 amino acids. Germline CDR1 and CDR2: MNHEY and SMNVEV (reference sequence). The germline V and J ends were trimmed by 11 bases and 12 bases, with 7 bases remaining between them. This chain's CDR3 is CAPLKLFF. CDR3 in DNA: TGTGCCCCTCTAAAGCTGTTTTTT.

The V call is TRBV9, the J call TRBJ1-1, with unresolved D. This CDR3 has 12 amino acids. Trimming removed 5 bases from V and 8 bases from J, with 13 bases in between. Germline CDR1 reads SGDLS; CDR2 reads YYNGEE. This CDR3 is CASRVEGGEAFF. CDR3 coding DNA: TGTGCCAGCAGAGTCGAGGGTGGAGAAGCTTTCTTT.

The V gene is TRBV10-3, the J gene TRBJ1-4; D unclear. V was pared by 0 bases and J by 4 bases, with 12 bases between. The germline V gene encodes CDR1 ENHRY and CDR2 SYGVKD. The CDR3 loop spans 16 amino acids. CDR3 amino acids: CAISESSGSLNEKLFF. The CDR3 nucleotides read TGTGCCATCAGTGAGTCGAGCGGGAGTCTTAATGAAAAACTGTTTTTT.